The 29 T cell receptor beta chains below were found in one sample sequenced in a study of control samples from healthy donors and cancer patients (dated by TCRdb to about 2020). Libraries were built with the immunoSEQ multiplex PCR assay. This is the immuneACCESS table as TCRdb keeps it, with only in-frame sequences that have V and J called. A part of the clones is gone; compared with another copy, unresolved V genes explain less than half, and the rest is unexplained. For this sample the table gives roughly 100,000 clones, of which 92% were detected only once. Around 2.3% of the sample is in the top ten clones. The sequenced sample was blood. The receptors originated from a woman aged 18-29 years in good health.

V is TRBV5-5 and J is TRBJ2-3; no firm D call. The CDR3 runs to 14 residues. The V end lost 7 bases, the J end lost 2 bases, and 14 bases lay between the germline ends. Germline CDR1 and CDR2: SGHKS and YYEKEE (reference sequence). In DNA, the CDR3 is TGTGCCAGCGTCTTTGGCGGAACCACAGATACGCAGTATTTT. It encodes CASVFGGTTDTQYF. Variable domain in full (rest from reference TRBV5-5 and TRBJ2-3): DAGVTQSPTHLIKTRGQQVTLRCSPISGHKSVSWYQQVLGQGPQFIFQYYEKEERGRGNFPDRFSARQFPNYSSELNVNALLLGDSALYLCASVFGGTTDTQYFGPGTRLTVL.

This clone was seen only a few times. The rearrangement links TRBV6-1 to TRBJ2-5; D is perhaps TRBD1 (6 bases). V was clipped by 2 bases and J by 5 bases, with 6 bases between them. Germline V lookup: CDR1 MNHNS, CDR2 SASEGT. CDR3 length: 12 amino acids. The CDR3 loop is CASSEQGETQYF. Here the CDR3 DNA reads TGTGCCAGCAGTGAACAGGGGGAGACCCAGTACTTC.

The V gene is TRBV29-1, the J gene TRBJ1-4, with a possible D match to TRBD1 (6 bases). The CDR3 is made up of 12 amino acids. Germline V gene lookup returns CDR1 SQVTM and CDR2 ANQGSEA. With 5 bases removed from V and 7 bases from J, the gap between germline ends came to 11 bases. The CDR3 sequence: CSVRQVGEKLFF. For the CDR3, the DNA is TGCAGCGTTAGACAGGTCGGTGAAAAACTGTTTTTT. Based on the CDR3 plus reference TRBV29-1 and TRBJ1-4, the full variable domain is SAVISQKPSRDICQRGTSLTIQCQVDSQVTMMFWYRQQPGQSLTLIATANQGSEATYESGFVIDKFPISRPNLTFSTLTVSNMSPEDSSIYLCSVRQVGEKLFFGSGTQLSVL.

This clone was found a few times. V usage is TRBV10-3 and J usage is TRBJ1-2; D remains ambiguous. CDR1 is ENHRY, CDR2 SYGVKD, per germline. V gave up 2 bases and J gave up 2 bases, with 3 bases separating them. This CDR3 spans 12 amino acids. CDR3 region: CAISEGNYGYTF. The DNA of the CDR3 is TGTGCCATCAGTGAGGGGAACTATGGCTACACCTTC.

The rearrangement joins TRBV6-5 to TRBJ1-1; TRBD1 aligns across 9 bases. The length of the CDR3 is 16 residues. V gave up 2 bases and J gave up 5 bases; unmatched junction bases: 9. Germline CDR1 is MNHEY and CDR2 is SVGAGI. CDR3 sequence (DNA): TGTGCCAGCAGTTACATCCTAGGACAGGGGAAGACTGAAGCTTTCTTT. It encodes CASSYILGQGKTEAFF.

The chain employs TRBV12-3 or TRBV12-4 and TRBJ2-1; tentative D call: TRBD2 (6 bases). Trimming took 6 bases from V and 7 from J, leaving 10 bases between them. The CDR3 is 12 amino acids. This CDR3 reads CASSFGGNEQFF. The CDR3 coding sequence is TGTGCCAGCAGCTTTGGGGGGAATGAGCAGTTCTTC.

This clone was picked up one time. The V call is TRBV5-1, the J call TRBJ2-3; TRBD1 matches at 10 bases. This CDR3 region has 15 residues. The ends lost 5 bases at V and 6 bases at J; junction bases unmatched: 9. Germline V gives CDR1 SGHRS, CDR2 YFSETQ. CDR3 residues: CASRPGTGVMDTQYF. The CDR3 coding sequence is TGCGCCAGCAGGCCCGGGACAGGGGTCATGGATACGCAGTATTTT. The full variable domain, with the rest looked up from reference TRBV5-1 and TRBJ2-3, is KAGVTQTPRYLIKTRGQQVTLSCSPISGHRSVSWYQQTPGQGLQFLFEYFSETQRNKGNFPGRFSGRQFSNSRSEMNVSTLELGDSALYLCASRPGTGVMDTQYFGPGTRLTVL.

CDR3 loop: CASSSGQGALPGELFF. The DNA of the CDR3 is TGTGCCAGCAGCTCGGGACAGGGGGCGCTCCCCGGGGAGCTGTTTTTT. The gene calls are TRBV7-3 and TRBJ2-2; TRBD1 matches 12 bases. V shed 4 bases and J 6 bases; nucleotides not matched to a gene: 6. Germline CDR1 SGHTA, CDR2 FQGTGA. The CDR3 is 16 amino acids. The full variable domain, in which reference TRBV7-3 and TRBJ2-2 provide the parts outside the CDR3, is GAGVSQTPSNKVTEKGKYVELRCDPISGHTALYWYRQSLGQGPEFLIYFQGTGAADDSGLPNDRFFAVRPEGSVSTLKIQRTERGDSAVYLCASSSGQGALPGELFFGEGSRLTVL.

The chain couples TRBV10-3 to TRBJ2-7; 8 bases align to TRBD1. Trimming at V came to 1 base and at J to 4 bases, leaving 6 bases not matched to a gene. CDR1 and CDR2 (germline): ENHRY, SYGVKD. The CDR3 sequence is 15 residues long. The CDR3: CAISEFGQGWYEQYF. CDR3 DNA: TGTGCCATCAGTGAGTTCGGACAGGGTTGGTACGAGCAGTACTTC.

This chain joins TRBV10-2 and TRBJ2-5; 9 positions agree with TRBD1. Germline values: CDR1 WSHSY, CDR2 SAAADI. This CDR3 comprises 14 residues. Trimming cost V 6 bases and J 5 bases; bases outside gene matches: 7. Here the CDR3 DNA reads TGCGCCAGCAGCGAGCACAGGGGGCTGGAGACCCAGTACTTC. Its protein is CASSEHRGLETQYF.

The J gene is TRBJ1-3, the V gene TRBV5-6; D gene unclear. The CDR3 covers 19 residues. V lost 3 bases and J 2 bases, leaving 24 bases between the germline ends. Germline V gives CDR1 SGHDT, CDR2 YYEEEE. CDR3 loop: CASSSYRYTLALPGNTIYF. The DNA for the CDR3 is TGTGCCAGCAGCTCTTATCGGTACACCCTAGCTCTCCCTGGAAACACCATATATTTT.

The rearrangement links TRBV7-9 to TRBJ2-1, with TRBD2 matching 10 bases. Germline CDR1 and CDR2: SEHNR and FQNEAQ (reference sequence). This CDR3 has 15 residues. Trimming took 6 bases from V and 6 from J; bases not matched to a gene: 8. CDR3 DNA sequence: TGTGCCAGCAGTGGGTGGGGGACTAGCGTCAATGAGCAGTTCTTC. It specifies CASSGWGTSVNEQFF.

This clone was picked up one time. This sequence joins TRBV10-1 and TRBJ1-5; no firm D call. CDR3 length equals 13 residues. Trimming stripped 7 bases from V and 7 bases from J, with 14 bases between. From germline, CDR1 is WNHNN and CDR2 SYGVQD (reference sequence). The CDR3 spells CASILPSPQPQHF. The CDR3 DNA is TGCGCCAGCATTCTCCCGTCCCCACAGCCCCAGCATTTT.

The chain links TRBV15 to TRBJ2-3; perhaps TRBD2 as D (7 bases). The CDR3 length is 19 residues. V was trimmed by 1 base and J by 2 bases, leaving 22 bases between them. CDR1 LNHNV and CDR2 YYDKDF come from the germline V gene (reference sequence). CDR3 DNA sequence: TGTGCCACCAGCAGAGCTCCTCACAGGGCTAGCGGCCCCACAGATACGCAGTATTTT. Residues: CATSRAPHRASGPTDTQYF. Together with reference TRBV15 and TRBJ2-3, the CDR3 gives the full variable domain: DAMVIQNPRYQVTQFGKPVTLSCSQTLNHNVMYWYQQKSSQAPKLLFHYYDKDFNNEADTPDNFQSRRPNTSFCFLDIRSPGLGDTAMYLCATSRAPHRASGPTDTQYFGPGTRLTVL.

The V gene is TRBV18, the J gene TRBJ2-6, with D tentatively TRBD2 (7 bases). The germline V gene encodes CDR1 KGHSH and CDR2 LQKENI. With 3 bases removed from V and 0 bases from J, the gap between germline ends came to 18 bases. The CDR3 runs 19 residues. This CDR3 is CASSPRARGASSGANVLTF. The CDR3 coding sequence is TGTGCCAGCTCACCCAGGGCCCGGGGGGCCAGCTCTGGGGCCAACGTCCTGACTTTC.

The chain links TRBV24-1 to TRBJ1-2, with TRBD1 matching over 8 bases. V shed 7 bases, J shed 8 bases, and the junction held 8 bases outside the gene matches. Germline lookup yields CDR1 KGHDR and CDR2 SFDVKD. The CDR3 length is 13 residues. The CDR3 region is CATRGQEQYGYTF. DNA for the CDR3: TGTGCCACCAGGGGACAGGAACAGTACGGCTACACCTTC.

The V gene is TRBV15, the J gene TRBJ1-2; the match to TRBD1 covers 9 bases. Germline CDR1 LNHNV, CDR2 YYDKDF (reference sequence). V was clipped by 7 bases and J by 8 bases; unmatched bases: 14. CDR3 length equals 15 residues. CDR3 nucleotides: TGTGCCACCATTCGGGACAGGGCGTCAACAGAAGGCTACACCTTC. It encodes CATIRDRASTEGYTF. The complete variable domain, with remaining parts taken from reference TRBV15 and TRBJ1-2, reads DAMVIQNPRYQVTQFGKPVTLSCSQTLNHNVMYWYQQKSSQAPKLLFHYYDKDFNNEADTPDNFQSRRPNTSFCFLDIRSPGLGDTAMYLCATIRDRASTEGYTFGSGTRLTVV.

CDR3 in amino acids: CASSHPEADSNEKLFF. Here the CDR3 DNA reads TGTGCCAGCAGCCACCCTGAGGCGGACAGCAATGAAAAACTGTTTTTT. The chain links TRBV11-2 to TRBJ1-4; perhaps TRBD1 as D (6 bases). This CDR3 contains 16 residues. Germline V gene sequence: CDR1 SGHAT, CDR2 FQNNGV. V was pared by 5 bases and J by 5 bases, with 18 bases between.

The chain links TRBV19 to TRBJ1-5; D unresolved. Germline V gives CDR1 LNHDA, CDR2 SQIVND (reference sequence). The V gene lost 1 base and the J gene lost 2 bases, with 9 bases spanning the gap. The CDR3 totals 15 residues. CDR3 loop: CASSIGRTGNQPQHF. CDR3 sequence (DNA): TGTGCCAGTAGTATAGGCAGGACGGGCAATCAGCCCCAGCATTTT.

The chain combines TRBV27 with TRBJ2-4; 10 nucleotides agree with TRBD1. The J segment lost 6 bases and the V segment lost 10 bases, leaving 6 bases of the junction unmatched. Germline CDR1 and CDR2: MNHEY and SMNVEV (reference sequence). The CDR3 is made up of 13 amino acids. CDR3 nucleotide sequence: TGTGCCACCCGACAGGGGGCGGGAAACATTCAGTACTTC. The encoded protein is CATRQGAGNIQYF.

This chain links TRBV5-1 with TRBJ2-3; 10 nucleotides match TRBD2. This CDR3 has 15 amino acids. Germline V CDR1 and CDR2: SGHRS, YFSETQ. The J segment lost 5 bases and the V segment lost 3 bases, leaving 6 bases of the junction unmatched. The DNA for the CDR3 is TGCGCCAGCAGCTACCGGACTAGCGGCGGAGATACGCAGTATTTT. It yields the protein CASSYRTSGGDTQYF.

This clone was recorded only once. DNA of the CDR3: TGTGCCAGCAGCAACTATGGCTACACCTTC. Translating gives CASSNYGYTF. The chain is built from TRBV6-5 and TRBJ1-2; no clear D gene. The germline CDR1 and CDR2 sequences are MNHEY and SVGAGI. This CDR3 has 10 amino acids. Trimming stripped 6 bases from V and 2 bases from J, with 1 base between.

The rearrangement links TRBV7-2 to TRBJ1-5; D remains unclear. The CDR3 consists of 13 residues. V was trimmed by 5 bases and J by 4 bases, leaving 9 bases between them. Germline V gene sequence: CDR1 SGHTA, CDR2 FQGNSA. The CDR3 sequence is CASSPWSNQPQHF. The CDR3 DNA follows: TGTGCCAGCAGCCCTTGGAGTAATCAGCCCCAGCATTTT.

This chain uses TRBV9 with TRBJ2-1; TRBD2 agrees at 7 bases. The CDR3 runs to 15 residues. Germline CDR1 reads SGDLS; CDR2 reads YYNGEE. V lost 4 bases to trimming and J lost 2 bases; unmatched junction nucleotides: 6. CDR3 region: CASSMGGYPYNEQFF. CDR3 coding DNA: TGTGCCAGCAGCATGGGGGGGTACCCCTACAATGAGCAGTTCTTC.

The gene calls are TRBV28 and TRBJ1-3; D unresolved. The CDR3 runs 13 residues. With 5 bases removed from V and 3 bases from J, the gap between germline ends came to 8 bases. CDR1 and CDR2 (germline): MDHEN, SYDVKM. CDR3 in amino acids: CASSTDIGNTIYF. CDR3 nucleotide sequence: TGTGCCAGCAGTACCGATATTGGAAACACCATATATTTT.

The chain joins TRBV27 to TRBJ1-1, with 7 nucleotides matching TRBD1. Looked up from germline, CDR1 is MNHEY and CDR2 is SMNVEV (reference sequence). V lost 5 bases and J lost 1; bases outside the gene matches: 4. The CDR3 totals 14 residues. CDR3 region: CASSIGTANTEAFF. CDR3 DNA: TGTGCCAGCAGTATCGGGACAGCGAACACTGAAGCTTTCTTT.

The genes are TRBV12-3 or TRBV12-4 and TRBJ1-1; no clear D. The CDR3 loop spans 13 amino acids. With 3 bases removed from V and 4 bases from J, the gap between germline ends came to 9 bases. The CDR3 DNA reads as TGTGCCAGCAGTTTCGGAGCGCCCACTGAAGCTTTCTTT. Translation gives CASSFGAPTEAFF.

V usage is TRBV3-1 (or the pseudogene TRBV3-2) and J usage is TRBJ1-4; no reliable D call. Germline CDR1 and CDR2: LGHDT and YNNKEL (reference sequence). The CDR3 is made up of 15 amino acids. The germline V and J ends were trimmed by 4 bases and 4 bases, with 13 bases remaining between them. The CDR3 loop is CASSPSADRNEKLFF. DNA of the CDR3: TGTGCCAGCAGCCCATCCGCGGACCGTAATGAAAAACTGTTTTTT.

The rearrangement uses TRBV5-5 and TRBJ1-1, with TRBD1 as a possible D gene (5 bases). With 0 bases removed from V and 6 bases from J, the gap between germline ends came to 12 bases. Germline CDR1 is SGHKS and CDR2 is YYEKEE (reference sequence). The CDR3 length is 14 residues. The chain's CDR3 is CASSLADRSAEAFF. Here the CDR3 DNA reads TGTGCCAGCAGCTTGGCCGACAGATCCGCTGAAGCTTTCTTT.